This T cell receptor beta chain comes out of a study of blood T cell repertoires in COVID-19. Background on the study: PBMCs, B-cell-depleted T cells, or T cells were the source of the cDNA or gDNA that made up the material.

This clone is a singleton in its sample. Produced via immunoSEQ multiplex PCR; TCRdb's table is partial and in-frame only. The repertoire consists of around 350,000 clones, with about 88% occurring once and the leading ten covering around 3%. Germline CDR1 MNHEY, CDR2 SVGAGI. CDR3 length equals 14 residues. The junction had 3 bases not matched to a gene; V was cut back by 2 bases and J by 5 bases. The gene calls are TRBV6-5 and TRBJ1-1, with 9 bases lining up with TRBD1. What was sequenced was peripheral blood. This clonotype was obtained from a human donor in a cohort sampled during active COVID-19. CDR3 amino acids: CASSYNRGRTEAFF. The CDR3 DNA follows: TGTGCCAGCAGTTACAACAGGGGGCGGACTGAAGCTTTCTTT.